The source of this T cell receptor beta chain is a study of breast tumors, draining lymph nodes, adjacent tissues. Study-level results: Tumor T cell lymph node origin was a supported hypothesis, not proven. Compared with basal-like, luminal-like tumors shared significantly more repertoire with nontumor tissue. Tumors had less TCR diversity than lymph nodes, more than nontumor tissue.

TCRdb re-called the multiplex PCR reads with MiXCR, one entry per CDR3 protein. The sample carries some 100,000 distinct CDR3 sequences, about 20% recorded once. The CDR3 is made up of 13 amino acids. The V end was cut by 5 bases, the J end by 4 bases, with 11 bases between. Germline loops: CDR1 MNHEY, CDR2 SVGAGI. This clonotype has ten or more counts. Its target is unknown. The lymph nodes were axillary draining lymph nodes from breast cancer patients. Sequenced input: axillary lymph node tissue. The chain has TRBV6-5 and TRBJ1-2, with a weak D call TRBD1 (5 bases). This clonotype was sampled from a female donor with breast cancer. Some clones in this sample may be carry-over from other donors' samples. The DNA of the CDR3 is TGTGCCAGCAGTCAATGGGACTCCTATGGCTACACCTTC. This encodes CASSQWDSYGYTF.